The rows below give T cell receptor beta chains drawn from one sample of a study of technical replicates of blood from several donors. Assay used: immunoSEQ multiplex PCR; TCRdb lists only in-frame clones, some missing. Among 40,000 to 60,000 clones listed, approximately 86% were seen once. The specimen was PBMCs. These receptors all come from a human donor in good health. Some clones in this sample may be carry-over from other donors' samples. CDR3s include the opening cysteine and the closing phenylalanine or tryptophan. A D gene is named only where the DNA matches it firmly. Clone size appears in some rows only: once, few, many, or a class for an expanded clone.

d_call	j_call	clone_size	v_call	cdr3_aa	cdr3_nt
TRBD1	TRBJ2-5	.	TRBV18	CASSSNRQGSETQYF	TGTGCCAGCTCATCTAATCGACAGGGGTCGGAGACCCAGTACTTC
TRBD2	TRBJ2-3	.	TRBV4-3	CASSRGLAGEDTQYF	TGCGCCAGCAGCCGGGGACTAGCGGGAGAAGATACGCAGTATTTT
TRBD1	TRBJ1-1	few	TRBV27	CASRYTDRMNTEAFF	TGTGCCAGCAGATATACGGACAGGATGAACACTGAAGCTTTCTTT
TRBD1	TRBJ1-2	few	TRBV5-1	CASSSRGTGNNYGYTF	TGCGCCAGCAGCTCCCGAGGGACAGGGAACAACTATGGCTACACCTTC
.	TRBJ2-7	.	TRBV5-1	CASSLTGSPSYEQYF	TGCGCCAGCAGCTTAACCGGGTCCCCCTCCTACGAGCAGTACTTC
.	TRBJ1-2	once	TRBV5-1	CASSLESGPRKGYTF	TGCGCCAGCAGCTTGGAATCAGGGCCAAGGAAGGGCTACACCTTC
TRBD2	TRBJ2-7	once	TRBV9	CASSPRLATNYEQYF	TGTGCCAGCAGCCCCCGACTAGCGACTAACTACGAGCAGTACTTC
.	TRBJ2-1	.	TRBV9	CASSVAPFGGAVPEQFF	TGTGCCAGCAGCGTAGCCCCTTTTGGAGGAGCGGTTCCGGAGCAGTTCTTC
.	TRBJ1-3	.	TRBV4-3	CASSQVSGTNGNTIYF	TGCGCCAGCAGCCAAGTTTCCGGGACAAATGGAAACACCATATATTTT
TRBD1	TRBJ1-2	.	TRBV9	CASSATGDTLGYTF	TGTGCCAGCAGCGCGACAGGGGATACTCTCGGCTACACCTTC
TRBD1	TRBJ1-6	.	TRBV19	CASRDRVHSYNSPLHF	TGTGCCAGTCGGGACAGGGTACACTCCTATAATTCACCCCTCCACTTT
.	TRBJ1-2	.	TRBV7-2	CASSLAPLANYGYTF	TGTGCCAGCAGCTTAGCGCCCTTAGCTAACTATGGCTACACCTTC
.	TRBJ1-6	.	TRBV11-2	CASSPSSGPNSPLHF	TGTGCCAGCAGCCCAAGCAGCGGGCCAAATTCACCCCTCCACTTT
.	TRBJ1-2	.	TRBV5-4	CASSLSGRGRGVSGYTF	TGTGCCAGCAGCTTGTCGGGTCGGGGCAGGGGAGTATCTGGCTACACCTTC
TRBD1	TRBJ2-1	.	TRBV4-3	CASSPGGGQGVNEQFF	TGCGCCAGCAGCCCGGGGGGGGGACAGGGGGTCAATGAGCAGTTCTTC
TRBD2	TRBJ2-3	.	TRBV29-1	CSVGPGGDTQYF	TGCAGCGTTGGGCCGGGGGGAGATACGCAGTATTTT
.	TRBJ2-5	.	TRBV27	CASSLAGTQYF	TGTGCCAGCAGCCTCGCAGGGACCCAGTACTTC
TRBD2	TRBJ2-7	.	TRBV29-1	CSARLAGAVEQYF	TGCAGCGCAAGACTAGCGGGGGCGGTCGAGCAGTACTTC
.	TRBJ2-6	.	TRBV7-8	CASSFNRFLGANVLTF	TGTGCCAGCAGCTTCAACAGGTTTCTAGGGGCCAACGTCCTGACTTTC
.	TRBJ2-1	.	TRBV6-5	CASRDTDNEQFF	TGTGCCAGCCGCGACACTGACAATGAGCAGTTCTTC
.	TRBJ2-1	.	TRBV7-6	CASSPFGPGSYNEQFF	TGTGCCAGCAGCCCGTTTGGTCCCGGCTCCTACAATGAGCAGTTCTTC
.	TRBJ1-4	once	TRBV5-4	CASRMTGTNEKLFF	TGTGCCAGCAGAATGACAGGCACTAATGAAAAACTGTTTTTT
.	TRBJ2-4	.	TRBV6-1	CASSEGGFSGPKNIQYF	TGTGCCAGCAGTGAGGGAGGTTTTTCGGGGCCCAAAAACATTCAGTACTTC
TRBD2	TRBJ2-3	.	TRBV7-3	CASSRLAVSTDTQYF	TGTGCCAGCTCCAGACTAGCCGTTAGCACAGATACGCAGTATTTT
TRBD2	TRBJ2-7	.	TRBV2	CASSGLAAYEQYF	TGTGCCAGCAGTGGGCTAGCGGCCTACGAGCAGTACTTC
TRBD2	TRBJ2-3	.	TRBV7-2	CASSLELAGGTTQYF	TGTGCCAGCAGCTTAGAACTAGCGGGAGGTACTACGCAGTATTTT
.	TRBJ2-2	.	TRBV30	CAWKNKNTGELFF	TGTGCCTGGAAGAACAAGAACACCGGGGAGCTGTTTTTT
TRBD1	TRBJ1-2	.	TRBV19	CASSPRDSRYGYTF	TGTGCCAGTAGTCCTCGGGACAGTCGGTATGGCTACACCTTC
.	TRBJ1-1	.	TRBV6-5	CASSYGGMNTEAFF	TGTGCCAGCAGTTACGGAGGGATGAACACTGAAGCTTTCTTT
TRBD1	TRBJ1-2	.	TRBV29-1	CSVSGTGVGFNYGYTF	TGCAGCGTCTCCGGGACAGGGGTAGGGTTTAACTATGGCTACACCTTC
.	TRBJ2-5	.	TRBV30	CAWSKGLAPPTQYF	TGTGCCTGGAGTAAGGGATTAGCGCCCCCGACCCAGTACTTC
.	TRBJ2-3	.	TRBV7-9	CASSLLAGSSTDTQYF	TGTGCCAGCAGCTTGTTGGCGGGGTCTAGCACAGATACGCAGTATTTT
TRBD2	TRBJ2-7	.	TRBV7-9	CASSLAPREAHEQYF	TGTGCCAGCAGCTTAGCGCCGCGGGAGGCCCACGAGCAGTACTTC
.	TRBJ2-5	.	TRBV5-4	CASSWMDREETQYF	TGTGCCAGCAGCTGGATGGACAGAGAAGAGACCCAGTACTTC
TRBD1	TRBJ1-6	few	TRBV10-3	CAARGQGGSPLHF	TGTGCCGCCAGGGGACAGGGTGGTTCACCCCTCCACTTT
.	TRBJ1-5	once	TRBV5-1	CASSLGCRVLLYQPQHF	TGCGCCAGCAGCTTGGGATGCAGGGTCCTTCTTTATCAGCCCCAGCATTTT
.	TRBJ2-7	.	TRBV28	CASSLSQGGAYEQYF	TGTGCCAGCAGTTTATCCCAGGGGGGTGCCTACGAGCAGTACTTC
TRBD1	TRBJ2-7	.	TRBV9	CASSVGDRGSYEQYF	TGTGCCAGCAGCGTAGGAGACAGGGGCTCCTACGAGCAGTACTTC
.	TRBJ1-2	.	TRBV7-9	CATASWEGDLNYGYTF	TGTGCCACCGCGTCCTGGGAAGGGGATTTAAACTATGGCTACACCTTC
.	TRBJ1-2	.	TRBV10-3	CAISGTEIYGYTF	TGTGCCATCAGTGGGACAGAGATCTATGGCTACACCTTC
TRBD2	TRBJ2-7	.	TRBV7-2	CASSPTSGAYEQYF	TGTGCCAGCAGCCCAACTAGCGGGGCCTACGAGCAGTACTTC
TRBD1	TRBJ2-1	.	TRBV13	CASSLEGQGTSEQFF	TGTGCCAGCAGCTTAGAGGGACAGGGTACAAGCGAGCAGTTCTTC
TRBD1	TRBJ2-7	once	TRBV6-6	CASSYPGQTSYEQYF	TGTGCCAGCAGTTACCCGGGACAGACCTCCTACGAGCAGTACTTC
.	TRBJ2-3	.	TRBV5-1	CASSLGDITDTQYF	TGCGCCAGCAGCTTGGGGGACATCACAGATACGCAGTATTTT
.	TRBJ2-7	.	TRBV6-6	CASTPGGITYEQYF	TGTGCCAGCACTCCAGGGGGGATAACCTACGAGCAGTACTTC
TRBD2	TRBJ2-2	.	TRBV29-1	CSGSGGESGELFF	TGCAGCGGTAGCGGGGGGGAGTCCGGGGAGCTGTTTTTT
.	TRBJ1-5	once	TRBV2	CASSGSARAISNQPQHF	TGTGCCAGCAGTGGTAGTGCCAGGGCAATTAGCAATCAGCCCCAGCATTTT
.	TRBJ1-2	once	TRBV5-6	CASSLGSTGVDGYTF	TGTGCCAGCAGCCTGGGGTCGACCGGGGTAGATGGCTACACCTTC
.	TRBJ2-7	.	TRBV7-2	CASSLERQIIYEQYF	TGTGCCAGCAGCTTAGAACGCCAGATTATCTACGAGCAGTACTTC
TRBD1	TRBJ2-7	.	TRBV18	CASARDRGSYEQYF	TGTGCCAGCGCACGGGACAGGGGCTCCTACGAGCAGTACTTC
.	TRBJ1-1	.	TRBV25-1	CASSWEATEAFF	TGTGCCAGCAGTTGGGAGGCCACTGAAGCTTTCTTT
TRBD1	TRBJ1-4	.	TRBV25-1	CASSARQGVQKLFF	TGTGCCAGCAGTGCCAGACAGGGGGTCCAAAAACTGTTTTTT
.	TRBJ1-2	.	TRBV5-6	CASSELGIPPHGYTF	TGTGCCAGCAGCGAGCTCGGTATTCCCCCCCATGGCTACACCTTC
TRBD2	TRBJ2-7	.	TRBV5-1	CASSSWTSGGYEQYF	TGCGCCAGCAGCTCGTGGACTAGCGGGGGCTACGAGCAGTACTTC
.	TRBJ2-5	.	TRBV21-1	CASSKRTSGREQETQYF	TGTGCCAGCAGCAAACGGACTAGCGGGAGGGAACAAGAGACCCAGTACTTC
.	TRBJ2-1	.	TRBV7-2	CASSPRVVYNEQFF	TGTGCCAGCAGCCCCCGGGTGGTCTACAATGAGCAGTTCTTC
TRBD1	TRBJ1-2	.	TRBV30	CAWITTRGRSYTF	TGTGCCTGGATAACAACCAGGGGGCGAAGCTACACCTTC
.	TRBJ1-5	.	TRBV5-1	CASRPGPQDNQPQHF	TGCGCCAGCAGACCAGGGCCTCAGGACAATCAGCCCCAGCATTTT
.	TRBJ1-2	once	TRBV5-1	CASSPSGGNGYTF	TGCGCCAGCAGCCCGTCGGGGGGTAATGGCTACACCTTC
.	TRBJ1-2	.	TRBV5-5	CASSFSEGVYGYTF	TGTGCCAGCAGCTTCAGCGAAGGGGTCTATGGCTACACCTTC